Presented here are 11 T cell receptor beta chains from one specimen sequenced in a study of blood T cell repertoires in COVID-19. The method was immunoSEQ multiplex PCR; TCRdb's version includes in-frame clones alone and lacks a portion of them. Of more than 70,000 clones detected, approximately 80% appear once; the ten largest clones hold nearly 5%. The sample taken for sequencing was peripheral blood. The receptor set was obtained from a woman older than 75 with active or convalescent COVID-19.

V and J are TRBV24-1 and TRBJ2-2; D is unresolved. In germline, CDR1 is KGHDR, CDR2 SFDVKD. CDR3 length: 18 residues. Trimming left V 9 bases short and J 0 bases short, with 22 bases between. The chain's CDR3 is CATSRRAASITNTGELFF. The DNA of the CDR3 is TGTGCCACCTCCCGACGTGCGGCCTCAATAACGAACACCGGGGAGCTGTTTTTT.

The rearrangement joins TRBV20-1 to TRBJ2-1, with 8 bases lining up with TRBD2. The V and J ends lost 3 bases and 4 bases, in that order; junction bases with no gene match: 20. The CDR3 is 19 amino acids. CDR1 DFQATT and CDR2 SNEGSKA come from the germline V gene (reference sequence). The CDR3 region is CSASADRGLSGGRYNEQFF. In DNA form, the CDR3 reads TGCAGTGCTAGTGCCGACCGAGGACTAAGCGGGGGTCGGTACAATGAGCAGTTCTTC.

The rearrangement uses TRBV29-1 and TRBJ2-7; a weak D match, TRBD2 (5 bases). Trimming cost V 6 bases and J 0 bases, with 12 bases left between them. This CDR3 contains 13 residues. Germline CDR1 SQVTM, CDR2 ANQGSEA. The CDR3 sequence: CSVSLGSSYEQYF. DNA for the CDR3: TGCAGCGTATCCTTGGGGAGCTCCTACGAGCAGTACTTC.

J is TRBJ1-4 and V is TRBV6-2 or TRBV6-3, with a tentative D call TRBD1 (5 bases). Germline-derived CDR1 and CDR2 are MNHEY and SVGEGT. This CDR3 is 13 amino acids long. Trimming pared 5 bases from V and 7 bases from J, leaving 11 bases between. The CDR3 sequence: CASSPQGVEKLFF. CDR3 DNA sequence: TGTGCCAGCAGTCCCCAGGGTGTTGAAAAACTGTTTTTT.

The chain carries TRBV9 and TRBJ2-7, with 12 bases lining up with TRBD1. The CDR3 totals 15 residues. V lost 2 bases to trimming and J lost 3 bases; unmatched junction nucleotides: 3. Germline V gene data show CDR1 as SGDLS and CDR2 as YYNGEE. The CDR3 sequence is CASSVGTGGHYEQYF. CDR3 DNA: TGTGCCAGCAGCGTGGGGACAGGGGGCCACTACGAGCAGTACTTC.

CDR3 coding DNA: TGTGCCAGCAGTTTAAGGACAGAGCAGTTCTTC. This codes for CASSLRTEQFF. The chain uses TRBV27 and TRBJ2-1; possible D gene TRBD1, 5 bases. The CDR3 is made up of 11 amino acids. V was clipped by 2 bases and J by 10 bases, with 6 bases between them. CDR1 and CDR2 from the germline V gene are MNHEY and SMNVEV (reference sequence).

This clone has only a few counts. The J gene is TRBJ2-1, the V gene TRBV10-3; D is perhaps TRBD2 (5 bases). The CDR3 has 14 residues. CDR1 and CDR2 from the germline V gene are ENHRY and SYGVKD. The ends were cut back, 10 bases at V and 4 bases at J, with 17 bases in the middle. In DNA form, the CDR3 reads TGTGCCACCGTGTTCTCAGCGGTTTACAATGAGCAGTTCTTC. Its protein is CATVFSAVYNEQFF.

The chain couples TRBV5-1 to TRBJ2-7; TRBD2 is a possible D gene (5 bases). Germline V gene lookup returns CDR1 SGHRS and CDR2 YFSETQ. Trimming took 4 bases from V and 2 from J, leaving 13 bases between them. CDR3 length: 14 residues. CDR3 sequence: CASSLASGTYEQYF. In DNA form, the CDR3 reads TGCGCCAGCAGCCTAGCAAGCGGAACCTACGAGCAGTACTTC.

The CDR3 DNA follows: TGCGCCAGCAGTCAACTTGGACAGGAGGGGTACGAGCAGTACTTC. This gives the protein CASSQLGQEGYEQYF. The chain employs TRBV23-1 and TRBJ2-7, with D possibly being TRBD1 (7 bases). TRBV23-1 qualifies as an ORF whose function is uncertain. The CDR3 has 15 residues. Trimming shortened V by 2 bases and J by 4 bases, and 15 bases separated the two germline ends.

The J gene is TRBJ2-3, the V gene TRBV7-2, with D tentatively TRBD1 (6 bases). The CDR3 is 14 residues long. Trimming removed 1 base at V and 9 bases at J, with 14 bases between. Per the germline V gene, CDR1 is SGHTA and CDR2 is FQGNSA. The DNA of the CDR3 is TGTGCCAGCAGCTTAGGGCTAGCAGGGGCGACGCAGTATTTT. Its translation is CASSLGLAGATQYF.

The CDR3 region has the DNA TGTGCCAGCAGTCCTAGGAGGGGGGGTCACACAGATACGCAGTATTTT. It translates to CASSPRRGGHTDTQYF. The V gene is TRBV28, the J gene TRBJ2-3; D possibly corresponds to TRBD2 (7 bases). Germline CDR1 MDHEN, CDR2 SYDVKM. The CDR3 runs to 16 residues. With 5 bases removed from V and 2 bases from J, the gap between germline ends came to 17 bases. The whole variable domain, filled in from reference TRBV28 and TRBJ2-3, reads DVKVTQSSRYLVKRTGEKVFLECVQDMDHENMFWYRQDPGLGLRLIYFSYDVKMKEKGDIPEGYSVSREKKERFSLILESASTNQTSMYLCASSPRRGGHTDTQYFGPGTRLTVL.